This T cell receptor (beta chain) is from a study of blood T cell repertoires in COVID-19. Study overall: The United States, Italy and Spain supplied acute and convalescent COVID-19 samples. PBMCs, B-cell-depleted T cells, or T cells were the source of the cDNA or gDNA that made up the material.

There are 17 residues in the CDR3. The junction had 7 bases not matched to a gene; V was cut back by 1 base and J by 0 bases. The germline V gene encodes CDR1 SGHTS and CDR2 YDEGEE. Per the authors' pipeline: Reference gene primer amplification yielded estimated nucleated cell counts. Profiled with immunoSEQ multiplex PCR; TCRdb holds only in-frame clones, not every one. The DNA was the basis for D and trimming; V, J and clone size are from that table. The sample lists approximately 260,000 clones, roughly 82% occurring once. Material: peripheral blood. V and J are TRBV5-8 and TRBJ2-4; 7 bases agree with TRBD2. The TCR sequence derives from an elderly woman with active or convalescent COVID-19. CDR3 sequence (DNA): TGTGCCAGCAGCTTGACCCGGACTAGTAAAGCCAAAAACATTCAGTACTTC. It is translated as CASSLTRTSKAKNIQYF.